This T cell receptor (beta chain) was profiled in a study of cytomegalovirus exposure and HLA in healthy donors. Primers: 60 Vbeta forward and 13 Jbeta reverse. Sequenced by immunoSEQ multiplex PCR; TCRdb stores in-frame clones only, minus some. Among about 160,000 clones listed, about 75% were seen once. Sequencing used PBMCs. This clonotype was obtained from a woman aged 50 to 60 in good health and CMV-seropositive.

The CDR3 here is CASSLVGTINNEQFF. The CDR3 nucleotides read TGTGCCAGCAGCTTGGTTGGGACTATCAACAATGAGCAGTTCTTC. This chain links TRBV5-4 with TRBJ2-1; TRBD2 aligns across 7 bases. This CDR3 is built from 15 residues. Germline V gene data show CDR1 as SGHNT and CDR2 as YYREEE (reference sequence). The junction had 5 bases not matched to a gene; V was cut back by 0 bases and J by 5 bases.